This T cell receptor beta chain was found in a study of blood T cell repertoires in COVID-19. Turning to the study itself: Nucleic acid was either cDNA or gDNA, and it came from T cells, B-cell-depleted T cells, or PBMCs.

Repertoires were generated with immunoSEQ multiplex PCR, while TCRdb's copy carries only in-frame clones and drops some. The table records about 210,000 clones, around 81% of them present only once. Germline V gives CDR1 MGHRA, CDR2 YSYEKL. The ends were cut back, 2 bases at V and 4 bases at J, with 15 bases in the middle. The CDR3 is 15 amino acids. Recruits, aged roughly 18 to 89 years, lived in 25 or so US areas. The sequence derives from a woman aged 45-59 years with acute COVID-19. Sequenced: PBMCs or T cells enriched from blood (not recorded which). This chain links TRBV4-1 with TRBJ2-7; tentatively, D is TRBD1 (6 bases). CDR3: CASSQIQGSGYEQYF. The DNA of the CDR3 is TGCGCCAGCAGCCAAATACAGGGATCGGGGTACGAGCAGTACTTC.